This TCR beta chain was sequenced during a study of brain T cells in children with intractable seizures. Study results and limitations: Only CDR3 sequence similarity suggested viral specificity, without known HCMV serostatus.

Turning to this clone: Its antigen remains unidentified.

The germline CDR1 and CDR2 sequences are SGHAT and FQNNGV. With 1 base clipped from V and 1 base from J, the junction kept 8 bases outside the gene matches. The CDR3 runs 18 residues. TCRdb's copy holds only in-frame clones and misses some; the assay was immunoSEQ multiplex PCR. The data show around 340,000 clones, roughly 92% seen once. Time point defined: blood from clinic visit 5 months post-surgery; TSC patient then seizure free. Patients received at least one anti-epileptic drug before surgery. This rearrangement joins TRBV11-2 to TRBJ1-1, with 11 bases lining up with TRBD1. The specimen comprised peripheral blood, sampled 5 to 6 months after surgery. This receptor was taken from a boy under three years old with tuberous sclerosis and intractable seizures. The CDR3 nucleotides are TGTGCCAGCAGCTTAGGGACAGGGGGCGCCTATCCGAACACTGAAGCTTTCTTT. Translating it yields CASSLGTGGAYPNTEAFF.